The sequence of this T cell receptor beta chain was determined in a study of shared clonotypes between healthy human individuals (TCRdb year 2020). In the study overall: The cohort comprised two women and a few men aged 18 to 49 years. For each donor, three plates each were used for CD4 naive and CD4 memory, two plates were used for CD8 naive, and one plate was used for CD8 memory. To estimate repertoire size and how much clonotypes are shared between individuals, the study performed deep sequencing of blood TCR repertoires from about 5 healthy adults. Libraries were prepared and TCR repertoires were sequenced by different laboratories using diverse techniques, in order to increase sequencing depth and limit assay-specific biases. Per donor, leukapheresis produced somewhere between about 0.9 and 9 billion PBMCs. The paper's findings and limits, for the study overall: The small number of donors limited the genetic and exposure-history diversity represented. Only blood was sampled, and tissue TCR repertoires likely differ from those in blood. Naive subsets generally had larger estimated clonotype richness than memory subsets. Clonotypes shared by all four sorted-subset donors showed higher generation probabilities than non-shared clonotypes. Pairwise subsampling indicated that sequencing depth was expected to affect the degree of clonotype sharing among donors. Sharing across a handful of donors was observed for approximately 5% of naive CD4, 3% to 4% of naive CD8, over 2% of memory CD4, and around 0.44% of memory CD8 clonotypes. Rarefaction of sorted-subset datasets indicated incomplete sequencing despite the large sequencing depth.

The donors were healthy, HIV-negative adults with no recently reported acute infections or vaccinations. Every donor was a Caucasian adult living in Nashville, Tennessee, USA. Magnetic negative selection was used to enrich CD4+ T cells, after which naive cells were positively selected on CD45RA and the negative fraction became the memory subset. After blood collection by leukapheresis, PBMCs were isolated using Ficoll-Histopaque density gradient centrifugation and then cryopreserved in the vapor phase of liquid nitrogen. Analytical flow cytometry was used to check the purity and quantity of each magnetically sorted T cell population. Each sorted fraction had its genomic DNA isolated and then quantified by UV absorbance on a Nanodrop 2000c. TCR CDR3 regions were amplified from genomic DNA by multiplex PCR using the deep immunoSEQ assay. For each cell subset, the extracted genomic DNA was distributed evenly across all wells of several immunoSEQ 96-well plates, and each plate served as one replicate. For sorted subsets, each replicate PCR was loaded with 200 to 250 ng genomic DNA, equivalent to 30,000 to 35,000 T cell genomes. The purified libraries were quantified using a Qubit 3.0 fluorometer, sized with a Bioanalyzer 2100, and then quantified again using the KAPA Library Quantification kit. A separate single-read 150-cycle Illumina NextSeq 550 flow cell was used to sequence each immunoSEQ 96-well plate. On the authors' methods: Because only junctional sequences without quality scores were contained in the immunoSEQ output, filtering matching that applied to full-length reads could not be performed. To assign V/J genes and CDR3, sequences were annotated using PyIR, a Python wrapper for IgBLAST v1.9, with IMGT germline references. Reads with weak V/J assignments (E-value above 1e-6), missing CDR3, stop codons, out-of-frame junctions, or ambiguous translated residues were removed. A V3J clonotype was defined by an identical inferred V gene, J gene, and CDR3 amino acid sequence. To compute the percentage overlap between repertoires, the number of shared unique clonotypes was divided by the size of the smaller repertoire. Three approaches were used to assess repertoire richness: RTK rarefaction, the Chao1 estimator, and Recon v2.1 estimates of unobserved clonotypes. Generation probabilities for all TCRbeta clonotypes obtained by the gDNA method from a handful of donors were computed using OLGA. Not all clones reach the TCRdb copy of this immuneACCESS table, which keeps in-frame sequences only. Checked studies attribute under half of the gap to unresolved V genes and leave the rest unexplained. V and J calls and clone size are as listed in that table; D and trimming were resolved from the DNA. This sample is represented by some 980,000 clones; about 80% of them were singletons. Of the sample, around 1.5% falls within the top ten clones.

In the germline V gene, CDR1 corresponds to MGHDK and CDR2 to SYGVNS. V has 1 base trimmed and J has 0 bases trimmed; junction bases matching no gene number 6. From the cysteine through the phenylalanine, the CDR3 covers 18 amino acids. The kept DNA is CDR3 alone, 54 bases in frame from the first base. This clone was picked up a small number of times. Its cognate antigen has yet to be identified. No base quality information exists; no much larger clone differs at one position. This TCR was sampled from a man between 18 and 35 years old in good health. The sequence joins TRBV25-1 to TRBJ2-6; 7 middle bases align to TRBD1. Sequencing was performed on memory CD4+ T cells sorted from blood. Read against the paper, the sample's cell subset or site label means: CD45RA-negative fraction. The encoded CDR3 is CASSELGQFDSGANVLTF. The DNA sequence reads TGTGCCAGCAGTGAATTGGGACAGTTTGACTCTGGGGCCAACGTCCTGACTTTC.